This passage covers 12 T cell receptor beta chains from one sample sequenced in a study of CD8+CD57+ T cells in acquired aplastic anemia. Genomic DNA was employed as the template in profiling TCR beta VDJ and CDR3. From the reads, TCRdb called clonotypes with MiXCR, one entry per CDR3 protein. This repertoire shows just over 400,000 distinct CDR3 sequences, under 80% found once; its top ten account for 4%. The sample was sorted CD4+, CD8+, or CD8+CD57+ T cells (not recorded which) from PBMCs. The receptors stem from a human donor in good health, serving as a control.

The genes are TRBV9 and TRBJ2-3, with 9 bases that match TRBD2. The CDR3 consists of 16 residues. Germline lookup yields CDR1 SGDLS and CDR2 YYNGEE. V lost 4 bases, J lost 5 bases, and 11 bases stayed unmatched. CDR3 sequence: CASSIRAGGRGDTQYF. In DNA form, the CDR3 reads TGTGCCAGCAGCATAAGGGCGGGGGGGCGGGGAGATACGCAGTATTTT.

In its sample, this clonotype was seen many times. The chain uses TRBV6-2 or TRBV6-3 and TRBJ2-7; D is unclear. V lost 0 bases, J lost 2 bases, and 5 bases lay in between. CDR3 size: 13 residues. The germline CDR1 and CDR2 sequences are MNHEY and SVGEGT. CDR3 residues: CASSYSGTYEQYF. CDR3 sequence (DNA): TGTGCCAGCAGTTACTCAGGGACCTACGAGCAGTACTTC.

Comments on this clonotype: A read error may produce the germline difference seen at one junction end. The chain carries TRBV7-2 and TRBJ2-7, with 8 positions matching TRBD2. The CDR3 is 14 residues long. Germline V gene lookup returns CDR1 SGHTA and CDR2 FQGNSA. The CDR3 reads CASSIVTGGDSYDF. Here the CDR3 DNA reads TGTGCCAGCAGCATAGTTACGGGAGGGGACTCTTACGACTTC.

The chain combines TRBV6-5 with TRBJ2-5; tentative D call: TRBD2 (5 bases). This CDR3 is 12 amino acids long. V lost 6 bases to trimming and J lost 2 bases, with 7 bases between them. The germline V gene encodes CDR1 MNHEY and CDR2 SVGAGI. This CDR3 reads CASRPGQETQYF. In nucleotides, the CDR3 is TGTGCCAGCAGGCCGGGACAAGAGACCCAGTACTTC.

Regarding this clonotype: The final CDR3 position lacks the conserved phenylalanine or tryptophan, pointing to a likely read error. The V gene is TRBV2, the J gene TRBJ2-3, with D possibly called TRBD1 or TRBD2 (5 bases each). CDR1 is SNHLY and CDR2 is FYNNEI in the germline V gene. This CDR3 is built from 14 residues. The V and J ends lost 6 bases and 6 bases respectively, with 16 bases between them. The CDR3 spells CASSDVGAGDTQYL. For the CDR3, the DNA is TGTGCCAGCAGCGACGTCGGGGCCGGGGATACGCAGTATTTA.

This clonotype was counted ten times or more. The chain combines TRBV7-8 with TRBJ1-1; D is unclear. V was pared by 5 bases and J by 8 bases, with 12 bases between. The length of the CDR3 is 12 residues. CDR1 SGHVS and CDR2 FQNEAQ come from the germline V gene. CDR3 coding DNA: TGTGCCAGCAGCCGAGAATTCCAGGAAGCTTTCTTT. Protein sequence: CASSREFQEAFF. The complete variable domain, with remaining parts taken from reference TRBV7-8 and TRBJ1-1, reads GAGVSQSPRYKVAKRGQDVALRCDPISGHVSLFWYQQALGQGPEFLTYFQNEAQLDKSGLPSDRFFAERPEGSVSTLKIQRTQQEDSAVYLCASSREFQEAFFGQGTRLTVV.

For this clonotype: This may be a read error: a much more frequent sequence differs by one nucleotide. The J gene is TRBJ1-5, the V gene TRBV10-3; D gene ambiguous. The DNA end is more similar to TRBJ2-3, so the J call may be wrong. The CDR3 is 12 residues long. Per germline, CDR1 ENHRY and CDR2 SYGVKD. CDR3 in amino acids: CASSVGHQPQYF. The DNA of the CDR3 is TGTGCCAGCAGTGTTGGTCATCAGCCCCAGTATTTT.

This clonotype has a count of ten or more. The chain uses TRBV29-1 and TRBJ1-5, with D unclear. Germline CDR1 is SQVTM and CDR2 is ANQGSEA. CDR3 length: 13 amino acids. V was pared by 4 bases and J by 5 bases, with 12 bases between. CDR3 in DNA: TGCAGCGTTGCCGGGAGTTTGGATCAGCCCCAGCATTTT. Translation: CSVAGSLDQPQHF.

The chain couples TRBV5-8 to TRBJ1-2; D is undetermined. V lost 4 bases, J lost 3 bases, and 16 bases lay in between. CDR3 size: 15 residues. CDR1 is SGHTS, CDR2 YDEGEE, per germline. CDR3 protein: CASSRALRGDYGYTF. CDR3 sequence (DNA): TGTGCCAGCAGCAGGGCTCTACGCGGGGACTATGGCTACACCTTC.

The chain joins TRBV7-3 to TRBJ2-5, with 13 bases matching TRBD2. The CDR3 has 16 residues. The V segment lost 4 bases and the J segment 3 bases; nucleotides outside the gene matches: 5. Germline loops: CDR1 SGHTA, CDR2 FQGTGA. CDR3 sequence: CASSSGGLAGKETQYF. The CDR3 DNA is TGTGCCAGCAGCTCAGGGGGACTAGCGGGAAAAGAGACCCAGTACTTC.

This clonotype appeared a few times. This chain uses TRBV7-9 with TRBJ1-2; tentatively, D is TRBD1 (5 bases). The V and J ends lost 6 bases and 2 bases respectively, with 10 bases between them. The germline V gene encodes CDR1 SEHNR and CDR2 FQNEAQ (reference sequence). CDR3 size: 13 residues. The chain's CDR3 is CASSPTGNYGYTF. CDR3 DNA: TGTGCCAGCAGTCCCACAGGCAACTATGGCTACACCTTC.

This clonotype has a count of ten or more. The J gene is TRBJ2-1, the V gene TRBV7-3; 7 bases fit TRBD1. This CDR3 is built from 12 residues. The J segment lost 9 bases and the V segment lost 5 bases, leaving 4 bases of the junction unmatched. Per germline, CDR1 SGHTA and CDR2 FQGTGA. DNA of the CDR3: TGTGCCAGCAGCGTACCAGGGGGTGAGCAGTTCTTC. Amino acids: CASSVPGGEQFF.